The rows below give T cell receptor beta chains drawn from one sample of a study of beta chain features in type 1 diabetes. The repertoire was sequenced with immunoSEQ multiplex PCR; TCRdb's copy has only in-frame clones and lacks some. The table records around 500,000 clones, approximately 28% of them present only once. Sample: naive CD4+ T cells from blood. Receptor source: a man younger than 35 in good health. Each CDR3 is given with its conserved first and last residue. D genes are given only for firm matches. Expanded clones are given a class, and other clones once, few, many or no size at all.

clone_size	d_call	v_call	j_call	cdr3_nt	cdr3_aa
few	NA	TRBV5-1	TRBJ1-1	TGCGCCAGCAGCTTGGTACCGGGGAACACTGAAGCTTTCTTT	CASSLVPGNTEAFF
few	NA	TRBV5-6	TRBJ2-5	TGTGCCAGCACCTTTCTGGGAGAGCAAGAGACCCAGTACTTC	CASTFLGEQETQYF
NA	NA	TRBV7-2	TRBJ2-7	TGTGCCAGCAGCTTAGCGCAGGGTTACGAGCAGTACTTC	CASSLAQGYEQYF
few	NA	TRBV4-1	TRBJ2-5	TGCGCCAGCAGCCACCCAGGCAGGGTTCAGGAGACCCAGTACTTC	CASSHPGRVQETQYF
NA	TRBD1	TRBV6-1	TRBJ1-2	TGTGCCAGCAGAGACCGACAGGGGCTGGCTGGCTACACCTTC	CASRDRQGLAGYTF
few	NA	TRBV14	TRBJ2-7	TGTGCCAGCAGCCTCCGGTGGAGCTACGAGCAGTACTTC	CASSLRWSYEQYF
NA	NA	TRBV21-1	TRBJ2-6	TGTGCCAGCTCTATACCGCAGAGCTCTGGGGCCAACGTCCTGACTTTC	CASSIPQSSGANVLTF
once	TRBD2	TRBV9	TRBJ2-2	TGTGCCAGCAGCGTAGGACTAGCGGGCGGCACCGGGGAGCTGTTTTTT	CASSVGLAGGTGELFF
NA	NA	TRBV11-2	TRBJ2-5	TGTGCCAGCACCCTTGGGGAGACCCAGTACTTC	CASTLGETQYF
few	NA	TRBV29-1	TRBJ2-7	TGCAGCGTTGCGGGGTCCTACGAGCAGTACTTC	CSVAGSYEQYF
NA	NA	TRBV11-2	TRBJ2-3	TGTGCCAGCAGCCCCTCCGGGAATACGCAGTATTTT	CASSPSGNTQYF
NA	TRBD2	TRBV15	TRBJ2-7	TGTGCCACCAGCAGAGATTACCAGCTGCGGGAGTTC	CATSRDYQLREF
NA	NA	TRBV7-6	TRBJ2-1	TGTGCCAGCAGCTCGAACAATGAGCAGTTCTTC	CASSSNNEQFF
NA	TRBD2	TRBV14	TRBJ2-1	TGTGCCAGCAGCCAGATAGCGGGGAGCTCCTACAATGAGCAGTTCTTC	CASSQIAGSSYNEQFF
NA	NA	TRBV4-1	TRBJ2-3	TGCGCCAGCAGCCGCAGGGGACTAAGCACAGATACGCAGTATTTT	CASSRRGLSTDTQYF
NA	TRBD2	TRBV9	TRBJ2-1	TGTGCCAGCAGCGTCGACGGGAGGGGCCATGAGCAGTTCTTC	CASSVDGRGHEQFF
NA	NA	TRBV29-1	TRBJ2-5	TGCAGCGTTATCGGGGGAACAGGACGAGAGACCCAGTACTTC	CSVIGGTGRETQYF
NA	TRBD1	TRBV30	TRBJ2-7	TGTGCCTGGAGTACCGCTCCGGGACAGGGAGGCCACGAGCAGTACTTC	CAWSTAPGQGGHEQYF
NA	NA	TRBV30	TRBJ1-1	TGTGCCTGGATGGGCAACACTGAAGCTTTCTTT	CAWMGNTEAFF
few	TRBD2	TRBV5-1	TRBJ2-7	TGCGCCAGCAGCTCTAGCGGGAGGGGATCCTACGAGCAGTACTTC	CASSSSGRGSYEQYF
few	NA	TRBV10-3	TRBJ1-2	TGTGCCACACACCCAGGGGAGGTTAACTATGGCTACACCTTC	CATHPGEVNYGYTF
NA	NA	TRBV29-1	TRBJ2-3	TGCAGCGTTGAACGGGGGCCTACGCAGTATTTT	CSVERGPTQYF
NA	NA	TRBV2	TRBJ2-7	TGTGCCAGCTCCGGCCAGGGGACCACCTACGAGCAGTACTTC	CASSGQGTTYEQYF
NA	NA	TRBV6-1	TRBJ2-5	TGTGCCAGCAGTGGGACAGTTTCGGAGACCCAGTACTTC	CASSGTVSETQYF
few	TRBD1	TRBV29-1	TRBJ2-1	TGCAGCGTACAGGGGTCCTACAATGAGCAGTTCTTC	CSVQGSYNEQFF
NA	NA	TRBV4-1	TRBJ2-3	TGCGCCAGCAGCCAAGGCACAGGGTGGTCCGATACGCAGTATTTT	CASSQGTGWSDTQYF
few	NA	TRBV29-1	TRBJ2-7	TGCAGCGTTGAAGGTTGGGGGTGCCAAATCTCCTACGAGCAGTACTTC	CSVEGWGCQISYEQYF
NA	NA	TRBV30	TRBJ2-7	TGTGCCTCCCTAGAACACTCCTACGAGCAGTACTTC	CASLEHSYEQYF
NA	NA	TRBV30	TRBJ1-1	TGTGCCTGGAAAATATTGGTGAACACTGAAGCTTTCTTT	CAWKILVNTEAFF
NA	NA	TRBV4-3	TRBJ1-2	TGCGCCAGCAGCCAAGATCCGGGGAACTATGGCTACACCTTC	CASSQDPGNYGYTF
NA	NA	TRBV28	TRBJ2-7	TGTGCCAGCAGTCGCCCAGGGATCTCCTACGAGCAGTACTTC	CASSRPGISYEQYF
NA	NA	TRBV7-9	TRBJ2-5	TGTGCCAGCAGCTTACTCGGTGATCCGGGAGAAGAGACCCAGTACTTC	CASSLLGDPGEETQYF
NA	NA	TRBV5-6	TRBJ2-3	TGTGCCAGCAGCCAGAGACAGAGCACAGATACGCAGTATTTT	CASSQRQSTDTQYF
once	TRBD2	TRBV9	TRBJ2-7	TGTGCCAGCAGCGCCCGACTAGCGGGAGGGCCTGGCGAGCAGTACTTC	CASSARLAGGPGEQYF
few	NA	TRBV2	TRBJ1-4	TGTGCCAGCAAGAATGACGAGGCGGCTGAAAAACTGTTTTTT	CASKNDEAAEKLFF
few	TRBD1	TRBV29-1	TRBJ1-4	TGCAGCGTTGGCAGGGGGACGACTAATGAAAAACTGTTTTTT	CSVGRGTTNEKLFF
once	NA	TRBV7-2	TRBJ2-5	TGTGCCAGCAGCCCTTTTGAAGAGACCCAGTACTTC	CASSPFEETQYF
few	NA	TRBV7-2	TRBJ2-1	TGTGCCAGCAGCTTGGTGGGGACTTCAATCAATGAGCAGTTCTTC	CASSLVGTSINEQFF
few	NA	TRBV11-2	TRBJ2-4	TGTGCCAGCAGCCCGACAATAAACATTCAGTACTTC	CASSPTINIQYF
NA	NA	TRBV27	TRBJ2-3	TGTGCCAGCAGTTTTGGTTCAGGAGATACGCAGTATTTT	CASSFGSGDTQYF
NA	TRBD2	TRBV29-1	TRBJ2-5	TGCAGCGTTGCTCGAGGACTAGGCCTCAGGGAGACCCAGTACTTC	CSVARGLGLRETQYF
NA	NA	TRBV29-1	TRBJ2-7	TGCAGCGTTGGTCCCAGGCAGACCTACGAGCAGTACTTC	CSVGPRQTYEQYF
few	NA	TRBV5-4	TRBJ2-4	TGTGCCAGCAGCTCCCTAGCTGGGGCCGTTCCCATTCAGTACTTC	CASSSLAGAVPIQYF
few	TRBD2	TRBV14	TRBJ2-1	TGTGCCAGCAGTCTTACTAGCGGGAGGGCCTTGCGGAATGAGCAGTTCTTC	CASSLTSGRALRNEQFF
NA	NA	TRBV30	TRBJ2-3	TGTGCCTGGATCAAAAGGGACGGGAACACAGATACGCAGTATTTT	CAWIKRDGNTDTQYF
NA	NA	TRBV19	TRBJ2-3	TGTGCCAGCGGGACTCGGCCAGATACGCAGTATTTT	CASGTRPDTQYF
NA	TRBD1	TRBV9	TRBJ1-2	TGTGCCAGCAGCCCCTCCCCAGGGACAGGGGCCTACACCTTC	CASSPSPGTGAYTF
NA	TRBD2	TRBV7-2	TRBJ2-5	TGTGCCAGCAGCTTAGTTGGGCTAGCGGGAGTTAGGGAGACCCAGTACTTC	CASSLVGLAGVRETQYF
once	TRBD1	TRBV6-6	TRBJ2-7	TGTGCCAGCAGTTACCGCGACAGGGTTTACGAGCAGTACTTC	CASSYRDRVYEQYF
few	TRBD2	TRBV30	TRBJ2-3	TGTGCCTGGAGTAGGGGCCCTCTAGCGGGAGGATCAGATACGCAGTATTTT	CAWSRGPLAGGSDTQYF
few	NA	TRBV30	TRBJ2-3	TGTGCCTGGTTACTGGGGGGCCTCTACACAGATACGCAGTATTTT	CAWLLGGLYTDTQYF